The 3 T cell receptor beta chains below come from one sample, sequenced in a study of blood T cell repertoires in COVID-19. Profiled with immunoSEQ multiplex PCR; TCRdb holds only in-frame clones, not every one. Among some 250,000 clones listed, around 90% were seen once. Sequences were obtained from PBMCs or T cells enriched from blood (not recorded which). The receptors were sampled from a human donor in a cohort exposed to, infected with or recovered from COVID-19 (not recorded which). The donor label of this sample is uncertain.

The rearrangement uses TRBV7-8 and TRBJ1-1; no firm D call. CDR3 size: 15 residues. Deletions cut 5 bases from V and 0 bases from J, with 13 bases between. Germline CDR1 reads SGHVS; CDR2 reads FQNEAQ. CDR3: CASSASRLLNTEAFF. Here the CDR3 DNA reads TGTGCCAGCAGCGCATCGAGGCTACTGAACACTGAAGCTTTCTTT.

V gene TRBV7-6 combines with J gene TRBJ2-5; D is possibly TRBD2 (6 bases). The V gene's germline CDR1 is SGHVS and CDR2 FNYEAQ. V lost 4 bases and J lost 1, with 16 bases in between. This CDR3 comprises 16 residues. CDR3: CASSSPGVKGQETQYF. DNA of the CDR3: TGTGCCAGCAGCTCGCCGGGGGTAAAGGGCCAAGAGACCCAGTACTTC.

The chain employs TRBV12-5 and TRBJ1-3, with TRBD1 identical over 7 bases. J was trimmed by 0 bases and V by 4 bases; bases with no gene match: 12. In germline, CDR1 is LGHNT, CDR2 FRNRAP. This CDR3 is built from 18 residues. The CDR3 sequence is CASGYETIPGGSGNTIYF. The CDR3 DNA sequence: TGTGCTAGTGGTTACGAAACCATTCCAGGGGGCTCTGGAAACACCATATATTTT.